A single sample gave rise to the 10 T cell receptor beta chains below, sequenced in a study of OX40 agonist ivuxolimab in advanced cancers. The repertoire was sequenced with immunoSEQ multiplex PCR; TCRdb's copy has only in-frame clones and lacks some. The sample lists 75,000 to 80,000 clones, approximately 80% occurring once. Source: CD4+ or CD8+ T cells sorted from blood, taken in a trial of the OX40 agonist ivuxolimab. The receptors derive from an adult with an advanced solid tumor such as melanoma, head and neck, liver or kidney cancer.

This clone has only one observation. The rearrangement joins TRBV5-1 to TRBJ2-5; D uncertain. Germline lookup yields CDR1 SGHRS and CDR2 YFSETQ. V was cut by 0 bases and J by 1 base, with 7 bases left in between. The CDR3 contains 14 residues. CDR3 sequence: CASSLVGSQETQYF. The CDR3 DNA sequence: TGCGCCAGCAGCTTGGTTGGCAGCCAAGAGACCCAGTACTTC.

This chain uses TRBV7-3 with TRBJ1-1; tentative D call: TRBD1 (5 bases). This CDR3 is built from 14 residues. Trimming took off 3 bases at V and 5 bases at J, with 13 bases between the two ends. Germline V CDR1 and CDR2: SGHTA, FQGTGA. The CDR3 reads CASSLAGKGTEAFF. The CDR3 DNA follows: TGTGCCAGCAGCTTGGCGGGGAAGGGGACTGAAGCTTTCTTT. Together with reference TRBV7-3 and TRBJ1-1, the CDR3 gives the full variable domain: GAGVSQTPSNKVTEKGKYVELRCDPISGHTALYWYRQSLGQGPEFLIYFQGTGAADDSGLPNDRFFAVRPEGSVSTLKIQRTERGDSAVYLCASSLAGKGTEAFFGQGTRLTVV.

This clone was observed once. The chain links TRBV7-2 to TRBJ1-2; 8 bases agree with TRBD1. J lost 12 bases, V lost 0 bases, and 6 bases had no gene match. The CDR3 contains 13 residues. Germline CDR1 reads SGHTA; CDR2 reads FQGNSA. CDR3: CASSLARQGKNTF. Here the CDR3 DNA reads TGTGCCAGCAGCTTAGCCCGACAGGGGAAGAACACCTTC. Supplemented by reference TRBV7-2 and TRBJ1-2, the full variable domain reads GAGVSQSPSNKVTEKGKDVELRCDPISGHTALYWYRQSLGQGLEFLIYFQGNSAPDKSGLPSDRFSAERTGGSVSTLTIQRTQQEDSAVYLCASSLARQGKNTFGSGTRLTVV.

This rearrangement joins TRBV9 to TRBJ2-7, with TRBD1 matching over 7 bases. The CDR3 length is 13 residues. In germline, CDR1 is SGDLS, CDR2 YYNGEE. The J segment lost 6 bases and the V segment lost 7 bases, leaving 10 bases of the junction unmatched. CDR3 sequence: CASSDRAVSEQYF. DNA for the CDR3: TGTGCCAGCTCTGACAGGGCAGTCTCCGAGCAGTACTTC.

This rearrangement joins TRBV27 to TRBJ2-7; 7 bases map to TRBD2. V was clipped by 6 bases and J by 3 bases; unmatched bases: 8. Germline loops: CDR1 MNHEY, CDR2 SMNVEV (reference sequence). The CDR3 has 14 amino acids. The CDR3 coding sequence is TGTGCCAGCAGGTCAAGGACTAGTTTCTACGAGCAGTACTTC. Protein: CASRSRTSFYEQYF.

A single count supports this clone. The CDR3 DNA follows: TGTGCCAGCAGTTATCATACTCGGACAGTCCAAGAGACCCAGTACTTC. Translating it yields CASSYHTRTVQETQYF. This chain connects TRBV6-6 to TRBJ2-5, with a possible D match to TRBD1 (6 bases). In germline, CDR1 is MNHNY, CDR2 SVGAGI (reference sequence). Trimming cost V 3 bases and J 1 base, with 15 bases left between them. CDR3 size: 16 residues.

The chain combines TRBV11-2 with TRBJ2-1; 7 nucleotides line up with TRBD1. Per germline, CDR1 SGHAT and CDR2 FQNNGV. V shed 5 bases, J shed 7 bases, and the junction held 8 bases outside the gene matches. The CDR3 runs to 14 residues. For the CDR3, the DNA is TGTGCCAGCAGCCCCCGGGACAGTCATAATGAGCAGTTCTTC. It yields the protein CASSPRDSHNEQFF.

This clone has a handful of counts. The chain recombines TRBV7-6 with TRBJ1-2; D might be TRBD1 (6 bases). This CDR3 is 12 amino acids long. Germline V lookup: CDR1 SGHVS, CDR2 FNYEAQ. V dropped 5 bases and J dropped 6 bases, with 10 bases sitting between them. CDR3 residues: CASSPWTDGYTF. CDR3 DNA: TGTGCCAGCAGCCCTTGGACAGATGGCTACACCTTC. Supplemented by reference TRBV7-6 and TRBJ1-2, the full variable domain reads GAGVSQSPRYKVTKRGQDVALRCDPISGHVSLYWYRQALGQGPEFLTYFNYEAQQDKSGLPNDRFSAERPEGSISTLTIQRTEQRDSAMYRCASSPWTDGYTFGSGTRLTVV.

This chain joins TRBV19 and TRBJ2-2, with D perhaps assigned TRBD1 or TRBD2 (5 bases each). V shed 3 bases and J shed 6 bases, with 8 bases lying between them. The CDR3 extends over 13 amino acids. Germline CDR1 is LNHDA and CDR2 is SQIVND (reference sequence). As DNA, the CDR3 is TGTGCCAGTAGTATCTGGGACCCCGGGGAGCTGTTTTTT. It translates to CASSIWDPGELFF.

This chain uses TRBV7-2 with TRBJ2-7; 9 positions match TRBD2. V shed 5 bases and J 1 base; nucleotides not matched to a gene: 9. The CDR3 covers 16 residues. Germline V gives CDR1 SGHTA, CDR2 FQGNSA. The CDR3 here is CASSQDPSGASYEQYF. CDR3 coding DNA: TGTGCCAGCAGCCAAGATCCTAGCGGGGCGTCCTACGAGCAGTACTTC.